This T cell receptor (beta chain) was obtained from a study of blood T cell repertoires in COVID-19. The CDR3 totals 15 residues. Between the trimmed V and J ends, which lost 4 bases and 1 base, there was a span of 12 bases. CDR1 and CDR2 from the germline V gene are SGHRS and YFSETQ. The protocol was immunoSEQ multiplex PCR, while the TCRdb copy is restricted to in-frame clones and leaves out a portion. Of hundreds of thousands of clones in the sample, approximately 91% were seen once. The sample comprised peripheral blood. The source of this sequence is a man in his sixties who had recovered from COVID-19. J is TRBJ2-4 and V is TRBV5-1; a weak D match, TRBD2 (5 bases). CDR3 sequence (DNA): TGCGCCAGCAGCCCCGACGGGGTGGCCAAAAACATTCAGTACTTC. As protein: CASSPDGVAKNIQYF.